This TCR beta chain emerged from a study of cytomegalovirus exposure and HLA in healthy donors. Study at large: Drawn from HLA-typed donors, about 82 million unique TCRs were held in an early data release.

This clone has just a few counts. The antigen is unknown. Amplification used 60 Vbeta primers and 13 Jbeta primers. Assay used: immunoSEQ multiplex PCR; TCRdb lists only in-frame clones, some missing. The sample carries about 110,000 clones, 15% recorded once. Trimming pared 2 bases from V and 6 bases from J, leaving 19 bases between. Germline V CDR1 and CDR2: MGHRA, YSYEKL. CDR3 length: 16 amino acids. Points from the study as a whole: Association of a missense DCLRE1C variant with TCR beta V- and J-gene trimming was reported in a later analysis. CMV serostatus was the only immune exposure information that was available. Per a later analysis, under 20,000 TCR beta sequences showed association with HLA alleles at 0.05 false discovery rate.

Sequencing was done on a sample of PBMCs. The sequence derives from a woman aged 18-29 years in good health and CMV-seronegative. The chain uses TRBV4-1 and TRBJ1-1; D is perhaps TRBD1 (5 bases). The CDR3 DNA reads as TGCGCCAGCAGCCAACCCCGAGACAGTCTCAGGGCTGAAGCTTTCTTT. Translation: CASSQPRDSLRAEAFF.